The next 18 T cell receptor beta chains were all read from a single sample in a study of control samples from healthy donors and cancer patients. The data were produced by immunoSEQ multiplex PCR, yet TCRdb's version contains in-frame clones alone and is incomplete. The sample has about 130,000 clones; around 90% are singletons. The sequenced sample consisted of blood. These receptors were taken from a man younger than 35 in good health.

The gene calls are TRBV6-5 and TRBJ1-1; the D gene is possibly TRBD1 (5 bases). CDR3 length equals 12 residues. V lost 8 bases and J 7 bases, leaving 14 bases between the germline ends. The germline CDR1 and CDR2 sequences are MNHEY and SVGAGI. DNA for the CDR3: TGTGCCAGCGATCGGATGGGGGATGAAGCTTTCTTT. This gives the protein CASDRMGDEAFF.

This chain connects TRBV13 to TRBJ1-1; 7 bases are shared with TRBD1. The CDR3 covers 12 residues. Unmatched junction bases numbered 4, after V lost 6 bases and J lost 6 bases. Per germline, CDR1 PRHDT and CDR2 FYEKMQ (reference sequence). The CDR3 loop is CASSQGGPEAFF. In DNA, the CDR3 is TGTGCCAGCAGTCAGGGGGGGCCTGAAGCTTTCTTT. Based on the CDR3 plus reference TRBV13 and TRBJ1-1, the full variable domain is AAGVIQSPRHLIKEKRETATLKCYPIPRHDTVYWYQQGPGQDPQFLISFYEKMQSDKGSIPDRFSAQQFSDYHSELNMSSLELGDSALYFCASSQGGPEAFFGQGTRLTVV.

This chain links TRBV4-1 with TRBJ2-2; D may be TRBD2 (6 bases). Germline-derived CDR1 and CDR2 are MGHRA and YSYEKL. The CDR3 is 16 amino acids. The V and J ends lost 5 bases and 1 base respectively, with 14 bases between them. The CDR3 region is CASSTWAGRNTGELFF. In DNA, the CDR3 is TGCGCCAGCAGCACCTGGGCGGGGCGGAACACCGGGGAGCTGTTTTTT.

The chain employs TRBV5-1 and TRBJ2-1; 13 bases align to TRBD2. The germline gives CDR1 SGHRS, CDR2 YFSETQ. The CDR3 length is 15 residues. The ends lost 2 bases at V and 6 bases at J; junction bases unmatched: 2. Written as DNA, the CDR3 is TGCGCCAGCAGCTTAGGGACTAGCGGGGCCAATGAGCAGTTCTTC. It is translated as CASSLGTSGANEQFF.

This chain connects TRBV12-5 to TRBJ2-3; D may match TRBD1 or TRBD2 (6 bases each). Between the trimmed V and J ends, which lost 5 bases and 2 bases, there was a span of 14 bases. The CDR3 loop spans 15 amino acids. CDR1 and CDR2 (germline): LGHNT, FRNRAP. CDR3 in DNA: TGTGCTAGTGGTGATCCGGGGGACACCACAGATACGCAGTATTTT. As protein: CASGDPGDTTDTQYF.

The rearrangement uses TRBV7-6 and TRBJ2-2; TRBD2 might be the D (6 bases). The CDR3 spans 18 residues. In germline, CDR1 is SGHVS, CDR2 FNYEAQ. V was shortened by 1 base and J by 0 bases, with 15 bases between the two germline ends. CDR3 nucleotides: TGTGCCAGCAGCTTAGAGCTAGCGAGCTCCGCGAACACCGGGGAGCTGTTTTTT. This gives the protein CASSLELASSANTGELFF.

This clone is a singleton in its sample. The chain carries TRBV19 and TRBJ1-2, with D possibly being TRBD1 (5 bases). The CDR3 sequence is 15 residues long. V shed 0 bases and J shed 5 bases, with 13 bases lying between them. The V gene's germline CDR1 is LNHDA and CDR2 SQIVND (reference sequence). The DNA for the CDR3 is TGTGCCAGTAGTATAGATCCCAGGGCTCAATATGGCTACACCTTC. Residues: CASSIDPRAQYGYTF.

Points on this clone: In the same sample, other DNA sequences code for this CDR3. The CDR3 region has the DNA TGTGCCAGCAGCGTAGGGACAGATACGCAGTATTTT. Translating gives CASSVGTDTQYF. The gene calls are TRBV9 and TRBJ2-3; D gene ambiguous. This CDR3 comprises 12 residues. The V end lost 0 bases, the J end lost 3 bases, and 2 bases lay between the germline ends. CDR1 SGDLS and CDR2 YYNGEE come from the germline V gene.

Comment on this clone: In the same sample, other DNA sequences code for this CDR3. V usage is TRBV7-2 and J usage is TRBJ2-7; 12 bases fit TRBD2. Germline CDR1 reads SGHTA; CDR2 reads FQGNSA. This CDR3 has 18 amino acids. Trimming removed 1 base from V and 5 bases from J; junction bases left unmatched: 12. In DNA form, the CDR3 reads TGTGCCAGCAGCTTAGGGGTCCGACTAGCGGGGGTGGGGGACGAGCAGTACTTC. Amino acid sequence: CASSLGVRLAGVGDEQYF.

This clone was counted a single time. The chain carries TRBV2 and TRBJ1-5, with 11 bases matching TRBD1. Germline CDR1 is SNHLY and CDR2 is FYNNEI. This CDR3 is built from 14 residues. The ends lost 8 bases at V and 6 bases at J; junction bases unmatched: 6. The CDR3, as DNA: TGTGCCAGCCTGCGGACAGGGGGCGGTCAGCCCCAGCATTTT. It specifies CASLRTGGGQPQHF.

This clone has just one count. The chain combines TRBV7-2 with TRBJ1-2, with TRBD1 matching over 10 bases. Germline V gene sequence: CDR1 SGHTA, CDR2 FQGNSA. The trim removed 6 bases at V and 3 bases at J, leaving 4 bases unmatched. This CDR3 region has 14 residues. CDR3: CASSWDRGHYGYTF. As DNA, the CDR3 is TGTGCCAGCAGTTGGGACAGGGGCCACTATGGCTACACCTTC.

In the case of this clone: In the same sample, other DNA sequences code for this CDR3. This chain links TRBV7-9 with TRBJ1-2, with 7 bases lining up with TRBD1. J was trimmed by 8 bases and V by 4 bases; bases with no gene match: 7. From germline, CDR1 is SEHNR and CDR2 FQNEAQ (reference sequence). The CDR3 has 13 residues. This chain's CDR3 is CASSSSTGDGYTF. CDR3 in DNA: TGTGCCAGCAGCTCCTCCACAGGGGACGGCTACACCTTC.

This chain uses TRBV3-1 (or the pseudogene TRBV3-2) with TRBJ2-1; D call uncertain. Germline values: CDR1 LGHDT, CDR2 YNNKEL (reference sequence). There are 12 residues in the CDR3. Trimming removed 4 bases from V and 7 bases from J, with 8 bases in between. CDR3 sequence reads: CASSPNMNEQFF. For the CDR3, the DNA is TGTGCCAGCAGCCCTAATATGAATGAGCAGTTCTTC.

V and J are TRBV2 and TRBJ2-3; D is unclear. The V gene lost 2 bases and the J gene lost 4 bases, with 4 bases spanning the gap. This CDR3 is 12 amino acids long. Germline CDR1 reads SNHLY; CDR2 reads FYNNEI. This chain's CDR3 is CASSERSDTQYF. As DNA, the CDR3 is TGTGCCAGCAGTGAAAGGTCAGATACGCAGTATTTT. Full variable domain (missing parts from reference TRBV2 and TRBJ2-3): EPEVTQTPSHQVTQMGQEVILRCVPISNHLYFYWYRQILGQKVEFLVSFYNNEISEKSEIFDDQFSVERPDGSNFTLKIRSTKLEDSAMYFCASSERSDTQYFGPGTRLTVL.

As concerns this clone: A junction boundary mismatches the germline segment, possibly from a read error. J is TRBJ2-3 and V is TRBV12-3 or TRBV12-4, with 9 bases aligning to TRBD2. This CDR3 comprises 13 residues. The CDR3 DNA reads TGTGCCAGCATTGGGACTAGCAGAGATACGCAGTATTTT. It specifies CASIGTSRDTQYF.

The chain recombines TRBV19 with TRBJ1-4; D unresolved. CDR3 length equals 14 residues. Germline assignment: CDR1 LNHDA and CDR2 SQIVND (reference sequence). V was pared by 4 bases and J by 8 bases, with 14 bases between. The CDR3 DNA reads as TGTGCCAGTAGTAGAACGAACGATGGGGAAAAACTGTTTTTT. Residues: CASSRTNDGEKLFF. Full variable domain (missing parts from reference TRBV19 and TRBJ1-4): DGGITQSPKYLFRKEGQNVTLSCEQNLNHDAMYWYRQDPGQGLRLIYYSQIVNDFQKGDIAEGYSVSREKKESFPLTVTSAQKNPTAFYLCASSRTNDGEKLFFGSGTQLSVL.

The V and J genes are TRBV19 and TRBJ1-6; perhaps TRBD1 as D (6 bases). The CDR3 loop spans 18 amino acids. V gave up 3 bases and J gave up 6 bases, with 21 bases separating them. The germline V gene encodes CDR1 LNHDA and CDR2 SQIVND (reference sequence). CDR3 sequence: CASSIGMANRGGNSPLHF. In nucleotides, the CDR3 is TGTGCCAGTAGTATCGGTATGGCTAATCGAGGGGGTAATTCACCCCTCCACTTT.

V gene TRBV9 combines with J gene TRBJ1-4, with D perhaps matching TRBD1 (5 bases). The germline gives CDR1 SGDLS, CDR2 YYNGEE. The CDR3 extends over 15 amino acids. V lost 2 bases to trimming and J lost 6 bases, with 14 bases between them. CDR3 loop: CASSVAGTQYEKLFF. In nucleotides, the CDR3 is TGTGCCAGCAGCGTTGCCGGGACGCAGTATGAAAAACTGTTTTTT.